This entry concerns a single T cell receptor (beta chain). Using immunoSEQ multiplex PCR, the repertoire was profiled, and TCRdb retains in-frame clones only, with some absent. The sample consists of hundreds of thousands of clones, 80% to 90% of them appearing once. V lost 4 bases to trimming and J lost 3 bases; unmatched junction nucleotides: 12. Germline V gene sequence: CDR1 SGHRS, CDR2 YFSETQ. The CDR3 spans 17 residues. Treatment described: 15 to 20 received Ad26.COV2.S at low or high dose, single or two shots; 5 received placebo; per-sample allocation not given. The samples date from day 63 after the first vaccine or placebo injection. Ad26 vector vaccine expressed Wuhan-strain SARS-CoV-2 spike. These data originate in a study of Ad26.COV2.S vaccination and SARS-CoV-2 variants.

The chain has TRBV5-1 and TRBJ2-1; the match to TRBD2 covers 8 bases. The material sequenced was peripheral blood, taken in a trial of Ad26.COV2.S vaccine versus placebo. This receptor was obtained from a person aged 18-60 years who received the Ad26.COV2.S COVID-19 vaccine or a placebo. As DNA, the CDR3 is TGCGCCAGCAGCCCTATGACTAGCGCACTAAGCTACAATGAGCAGTTCTTC. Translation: CASSPMTSALSYNEQFF.